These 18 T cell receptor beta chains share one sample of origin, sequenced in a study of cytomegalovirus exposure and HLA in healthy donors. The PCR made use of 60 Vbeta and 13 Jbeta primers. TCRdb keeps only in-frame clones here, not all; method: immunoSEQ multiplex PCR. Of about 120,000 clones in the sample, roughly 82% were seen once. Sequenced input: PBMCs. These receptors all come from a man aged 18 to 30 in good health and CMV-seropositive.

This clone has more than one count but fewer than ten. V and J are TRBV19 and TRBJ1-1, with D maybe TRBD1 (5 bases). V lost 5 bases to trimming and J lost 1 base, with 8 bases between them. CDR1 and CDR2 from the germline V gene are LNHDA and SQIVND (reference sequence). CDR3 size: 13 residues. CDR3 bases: TGTGCCAGTAGTCCAGGGCCGAACACTGAAGCTTTCTTT. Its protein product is CASSPGPNTEAFF.

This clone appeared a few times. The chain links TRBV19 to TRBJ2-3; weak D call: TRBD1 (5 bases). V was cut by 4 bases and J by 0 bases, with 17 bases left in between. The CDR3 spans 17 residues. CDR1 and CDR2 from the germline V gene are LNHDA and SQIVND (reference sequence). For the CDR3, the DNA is TGTGCCAGTAGTAAAAAAGGGCCTGGGGCTAGCACAGATACGCAGTATTTT. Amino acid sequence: CASSKKGPGASTDTQYF.

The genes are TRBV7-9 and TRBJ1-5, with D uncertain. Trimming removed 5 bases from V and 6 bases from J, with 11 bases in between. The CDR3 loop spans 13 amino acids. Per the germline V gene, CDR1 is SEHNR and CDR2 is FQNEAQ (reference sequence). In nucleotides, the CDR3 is TGTGCCAGCAGCAAATTTGAGTCTCAGCCCCAGCATTTT. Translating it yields CASSKFESQPQHF.

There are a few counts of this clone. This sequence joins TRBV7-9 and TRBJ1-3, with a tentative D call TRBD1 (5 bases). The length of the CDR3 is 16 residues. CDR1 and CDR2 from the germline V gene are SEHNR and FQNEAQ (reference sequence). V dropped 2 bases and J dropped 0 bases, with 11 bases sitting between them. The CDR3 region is CASSLQAGPSGNTIYF. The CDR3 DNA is TGTGCCAGCAGCTTACAGGCGGGACCCTCTGGAAACACCATATATTTT.

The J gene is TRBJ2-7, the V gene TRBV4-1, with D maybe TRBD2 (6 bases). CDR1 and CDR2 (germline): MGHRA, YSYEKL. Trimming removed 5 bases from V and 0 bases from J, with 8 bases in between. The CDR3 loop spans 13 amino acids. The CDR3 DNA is TGCGCCAGCAGCTACGGGAGCTCCTACGAGCAGTACTTC. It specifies CASSYGSSYEQYF.

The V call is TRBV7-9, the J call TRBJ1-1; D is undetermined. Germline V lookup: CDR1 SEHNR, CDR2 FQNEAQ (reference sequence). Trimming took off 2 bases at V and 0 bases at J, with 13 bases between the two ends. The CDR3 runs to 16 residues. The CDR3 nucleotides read TGTGCCAGCAGCTTACCCGGAGGAGCTATGAACACTGAAGCTTTCTTT. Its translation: CASSLPGGAMNTEAFF.

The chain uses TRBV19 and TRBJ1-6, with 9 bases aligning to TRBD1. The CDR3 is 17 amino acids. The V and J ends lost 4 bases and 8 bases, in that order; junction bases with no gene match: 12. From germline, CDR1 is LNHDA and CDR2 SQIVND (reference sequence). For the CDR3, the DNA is TGTGCCAGTAGTACAGAGGACAGGGGTTATTCTGATTCACCCCTCCACTTT. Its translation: CASSTEDRGYSDSPLHF.

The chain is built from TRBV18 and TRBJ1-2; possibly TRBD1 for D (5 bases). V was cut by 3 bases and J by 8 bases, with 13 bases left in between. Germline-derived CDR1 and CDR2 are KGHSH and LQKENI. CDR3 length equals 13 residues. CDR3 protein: CASSPSDTRGYTF. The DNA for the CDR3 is TGTGCCAGCTCACCGTCGGACACGCGGGGCTACACCTTC.

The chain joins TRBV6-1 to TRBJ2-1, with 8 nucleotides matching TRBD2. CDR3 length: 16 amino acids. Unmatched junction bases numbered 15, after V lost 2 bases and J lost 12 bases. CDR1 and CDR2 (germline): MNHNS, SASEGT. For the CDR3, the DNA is TGTGCCAGCAGTGAAATATGGGGACTAGATCATGGGGGGCAGTTCTTC. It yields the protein CASSEIWGLDHGGQFF.

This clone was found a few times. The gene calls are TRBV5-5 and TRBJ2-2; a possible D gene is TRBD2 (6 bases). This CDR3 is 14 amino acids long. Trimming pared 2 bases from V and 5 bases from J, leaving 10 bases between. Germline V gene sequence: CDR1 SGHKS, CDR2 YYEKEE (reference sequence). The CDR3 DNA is TGTGCCAGCAGCTTTGGGGGACTTACCGGGGAGCTGTTTTTT. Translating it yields CASSFGGLTGELFF.

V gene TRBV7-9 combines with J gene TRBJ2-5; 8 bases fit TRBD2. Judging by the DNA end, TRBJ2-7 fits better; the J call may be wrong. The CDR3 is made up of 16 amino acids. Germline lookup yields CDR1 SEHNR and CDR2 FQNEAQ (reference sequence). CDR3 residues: CASSSPPSAGGYEQYF. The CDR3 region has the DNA TGTGCCAGCAGCTCCCCCCCCTCGGCGGGAGGTTACGAGCAGTACTTC.

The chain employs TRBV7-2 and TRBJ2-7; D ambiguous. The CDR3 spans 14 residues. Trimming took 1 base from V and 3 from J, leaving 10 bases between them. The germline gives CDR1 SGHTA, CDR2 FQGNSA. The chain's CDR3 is CASSLDRRVYEQYF. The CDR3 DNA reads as TGTGCCAGCAGCTTAGATAGACGGGTCTACGAGCAGTACTTC.

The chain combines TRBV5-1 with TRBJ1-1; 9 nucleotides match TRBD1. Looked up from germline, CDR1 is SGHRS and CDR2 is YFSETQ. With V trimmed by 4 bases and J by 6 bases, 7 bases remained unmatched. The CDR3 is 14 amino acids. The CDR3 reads CASSIGTGYPEAFF. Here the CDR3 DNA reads TGCGCCAGCAGCATTGGGACAGGGTACCCTGAAGCTTTCTTT.

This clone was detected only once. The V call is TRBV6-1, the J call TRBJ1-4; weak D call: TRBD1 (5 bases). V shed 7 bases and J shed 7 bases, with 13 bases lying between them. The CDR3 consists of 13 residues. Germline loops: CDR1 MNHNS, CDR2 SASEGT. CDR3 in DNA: TGTGCCAGCAACCGAGGAAGGGGTGAAAAACTGTTTTTT. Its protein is CASNRGRGEKLFF.

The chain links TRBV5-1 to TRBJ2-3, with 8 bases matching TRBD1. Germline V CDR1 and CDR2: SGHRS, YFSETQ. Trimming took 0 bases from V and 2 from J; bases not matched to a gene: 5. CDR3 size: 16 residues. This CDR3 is CASSLVTGGSTDTQYF. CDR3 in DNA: TGCGCCAGCAGCTTGGTAACAGGGGGTTCCACAGATACGCAGTATTTT.

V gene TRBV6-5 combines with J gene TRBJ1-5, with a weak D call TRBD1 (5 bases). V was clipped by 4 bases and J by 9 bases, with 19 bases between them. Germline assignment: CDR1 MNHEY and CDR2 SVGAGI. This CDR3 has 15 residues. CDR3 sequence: CASSFSGGAGGPQHF. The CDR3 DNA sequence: TGTGCCAGCAGTTTCTCGGGGGGAGCGGGGGGGCCCCAGCATTTT.

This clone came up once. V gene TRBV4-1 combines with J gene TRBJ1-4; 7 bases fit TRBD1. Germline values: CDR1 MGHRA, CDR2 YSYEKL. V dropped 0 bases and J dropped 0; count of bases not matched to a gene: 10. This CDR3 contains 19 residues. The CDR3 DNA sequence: TGCGCCAGCAGCCAAGATAGGGGACAGACCCACCCAACTAATGAAAAACTGTTTTTT. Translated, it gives CASSQDRGQTHPTNEKLFF.

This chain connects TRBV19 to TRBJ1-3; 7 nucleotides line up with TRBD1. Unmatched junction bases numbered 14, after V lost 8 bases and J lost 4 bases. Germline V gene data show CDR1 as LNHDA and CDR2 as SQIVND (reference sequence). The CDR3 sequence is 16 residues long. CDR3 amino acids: CASPRGTDLKGNTIYF. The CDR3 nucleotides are TGTGCCAGTCCTAGGGGGACAGACCTCAAGGGAAACACCATATATTTT.